At least ten counts were recorded for the clone carrying this TCR beta chain. The time point here: pre-sensitization, week 0. Treatment meaning: therapeutic diphenylcyclopropenone sensitization with weekly scalp DPC. Germline assignment: CDR1 SQVTM and CDR2 ANQGSEA. The CDR3 is 14 amino acids. With 6 bases clipped from V and 4 bases from J, the junction kept 8 bases outside the gene matches. This sample stems from a study of human T cells and chemical hapten exposure. TCRdb used MiXCR to reprocess the RACE reads, holding one entry per CDR3 protein. The repertoire holds about 250,000 distinct CDR3 sequences, with roughly 7.4% as singletons.

Here the sequenced sample was whole blood, taken in connection with sensitization to the hapten diphenylcyclopropenone (DPC). The source is a man younger than 35 with alopecia areata. Some clones in this sample may be carry-over from other donors' samples. The rearrangement uses TRBV29-1 and TRBJ2-3; 9 bases align to TRBD1. CDR3 in amino acids: CSVKDRGNADTQYF. CDR3 DNA sequence: TGCAGCGTGAAAGACAGGGGGAACGCAGATACGCAGTATTTT.